Shown below are 31 T cell receptor beta chains from a single sample sequenced in a study of graft-versus-host responses after intestinal transplantation. Sequencing used immunoSEQ multiplex PCR; TCRdb keeps in-frame clones, though not all of them. The table lists fewer than 95,000 clones, around 90% of them singletons, with around 0.44% in the top ten. Their recognized antigens are unknown. Specimen: unstimulated CD8+ T cells sorted from spleen or lymph node cells, collected before transplant. The receptors derive from a human donor who was the organ donor for an intestinal transplant.

The table lists this clone with a count of one. The genes are TRBV7-9 and TRBJ2-5; TRBD2 matches 8 bases. TRBJ2-7 matches the DNA end more closely, so the J call is doubtful. This CDR3 is built from 17 residues. From germline, CDR1 is SEHNR and CDR2 FQNEAQ (reference sequence). The CDR3 DNA sequence: TGTGCCAGCCTAACTGCGGGGGGCGCAGACCCCTACTACGAGCAGTACTTC. Protein sequence: CASLTAGGADPYYEQYF.

This sequence joins TRBV4-1 and TRBJ2-7, with 11 nucleotides matching TRBD2. Germline-derived CDR1 and CDR2 are MGHRA and YSYEKL. The junction had 1 base not matched to a gene; V was cut back by 0 bases and J by 3 bases. This CDR3 has 15 amino acids. The CDR3 DNA reads as TGCGCCAGCAGCCAAGAGACTAGCGGGGTCTACGAGCAGTACTTC. Amino acid sequence: CASSQETSGVYEQYF.

Here the CDR3 reads CASSQDPSPSPSYEQYF. In DNA form, the CDR3 reads TGTGCCAGCAGCCAAGATCCTAGCCCTAGCCCCTCCTACGAGCAGTACTTC. The chain has TRBV4-2 and TRBJ2-7, with a possible D match to TRBD2 (5 bases). This CDR3 has 17 residues. V was shortened by 0 bases and J by 0 bases, with 15 bases between the two germline ends. Germline-derived CDR1 and CDR2 are LGHNA and YNFKEQ.

The V call is TRBV6-5, the J call TRBJ1-1, with TRBD1 matching over 8 bases. With 2 bases clipped from V and 4 bases from J, the junction kept 6 bases outside the gene matches. The CDR3 is 15 residues long. Germline V lookup: CDR1 MNHEY, CDR2 SVGAGI. The CDR3: CASSYTAQGATEAFF. CDR3 DNA sequence: TGTGCCAGCAGTTACACGGCCCAGGGGGCCACTGAAGCTTTCTTT.

The V call is TRBV5-6, the J call TRBJ2-1; D gene uncertain. The CDR3 sequence is 14 residues long. Trimming left V 0 bases short and J 6 bases short, with 10 bases between. Germline CDR1 and CDR2: SGHDT and YYEEEE. This chain's CDR3 is CASSLVVHINEQFF. In DNA form, the CDR3 reads TGTGCCAGCAGCTTGGTGGTCCACATCAATGAGCAGTTCTTC.

The chain has TRBV4-3 and TRBJ2-5; no firm D call. The ends were cut back, 0 bases at V and 5 bases at J, with 13 bases in the middle. Germline V gene lookup returns CDR1 LGHNA and CDR2 YSLEER. This CDR3 has 15 amino acids. The CDR3 loop reads CASSQEVSVLETQYF. Written as DNA, the CDR3 is TGCGCCAGCAGCCAAGAAGTCTCGGTGCTCGAGACCCAGTACTTC.

This chain links TRBV18 with TRBJ2-2, with D maybe TRBD1 (5 bases). This CDR3 contains 16 residues. The germline CDR1 and CDR2 sequences are KGHSH and LQKENI. V was cut by 0 bases and J by 5 bases, with 13 bases left in between. The CDR3 DNA reads TGTGCCAGCTCACCACCGGTCAGGGATCAGACCGGGGAGCTGTTTTTT. Its translation: CASSPPVRDQTGELFF.

V usage is TRBV10-3 and J usage is TRBJ1-1; tentative D call: TRBD1 (6 bases). With 3 bases removed from V and 8 bases from J, the gap between germline ends came to 19 bases. This CDR3 has 15 residues. CDR1 is ENHRY, CDR2 SYGVKD, per germline. CDR3 sequence: CAISDHRVRLLEAFF. The CDR3 DNA sequence: TGTGCCATCAGTGACCACAGGGTTAGGTTGTTGGAAGCTTTCTTT.

Here the CDR3 reads CASSSNRDGSYEQYF. CDR3 DNA: TGTGCCAGCAGCTCGAACAGGGATGGCTCCTACGAGCAGTACTTC. This chain connects TRBV11-2 to TRBJ2-7, with a possible D match to TRBD1 (6 bases). The CDR3 is 15 residues long. V was trimmed by 4 bases and J by 0 bases, leaving 13 bases between them. Germline V CDR1 and CDR2: SGHAT, FQNNGV.

The rearrangement links TRBV4-3 to TRBJ1-2; 7 bases are shared with TRBD1. Germline-derived CDR1 and CDR2 are LGHNA and YSLEER. CDR3 size: 14 residues. J gave up 2 bases and V 4 bases, and 4 bases lay outside the gene matches. The CDR3 here is CASSRGQDNYGYTF. CDR3 sequence (DNA): TGCGCCAGCAGCCGCGGACAGGACAACTATGGCTACACCTTC.

The chain uses TRBV19 and TRBJ2-2; 11 nucleotides agree with TRBD2. Per germline, CDR1 LNHDA and CDR2 SQIVND (reference sequence). With 4 bases clipped from V and 6 bases from J, the junction kept 13 bases outside the gene matches. The CDR3 sequence is 18 residues long. In nucleotides, the CDR3 is TGTGCCAGTAGTAGGGATGAGGTTCTAGCGGGGGGTTCCGGGGAGCTGTTTTTT. Translating gives CASSRDEVLAGGSGELFF. The whole variable domain, remainder taken from reference TRBV19 and TRBJ2-2, is DGGITQSPKYLFRKEGQNVTLSCEQNLNHDAMYWYRQDPGQGLRLIYYSQIVNDFQKGDIAEGYSVSREKKESFPLTVTSAQKNPTAFYLCASSRDEVLAGGSGELFFGEGSRLTVL.

The rearrangement joins TRBV6-1 to TRBJ2-3, with a possible D match to TRBD1 (5 bases). The length of the CDR3 is 13 residues. V was trimmed by 0 bases and J by 7 bases, leaving 8 bases between them. CDR1 is MNHNS, CDR2 SASEGT, per germline. CDR3 sequence: CASSEAWGYTQYF. The CDR3, as DNA: TGTGCCAGCAGTGAAGCATGGGGCTATACGCAGTATTTT.

This clone has more than one count but fewer than ten. The rearrangement links TRBV5-6 to TRBJ1-3; D ambiguous. Trimming took 9 bases from V and 1 from J, leaving 17 bases between them. The CDR3 sequence is 15 residues long. Germline V gene sequence: CDR1 SGHDT, CDR2 YYEEEE. The CDR3 loop reads CATAALGGSGNTIYF. CDR3 DNA: TGTGCCACCGCCGCCCTGGGAGGGTCTGGAAACACCATATATTTT.

The chain recombines TRBV4-2 with TRBJ2-1; the match to TRBD1 covers 8 bases. V gave up 0 bases and J gave up 7 bases; unmatched junction bases: 5. The CDR3 length is 15 residues. Germline V gives CDR1 LGHNA, CDR2 YNFKEQ. The CDR3 region has the DNA TGTGCCAGCAGCCAAGATATGACAGGGGTGAATGAGCAGTTCTTC. This encodes CASSQDMTGVNEQFF.

This rearrangement joins TRBV2 to TRBJ2-3; D remains unclear. Looked up from germline, CDR1 is SNHLY and CDR2 is FYNNEI. The V gene lost 6 bases and the J gene lost 6 bases, with 16 bases spanning the gap. The CDR3 runs to 14 residues. Written as DNA, the CDR3 is TGTGCCAGCAGGGCCTCTCATAAATTGGATACGCAGTATTTT. Protein sequence: CASRASHKLDTQYF.

The rearrangement links TRBV9 to TRBJ1-2; D not certain. This CDR3 has 11 amino acids. Trimming removed 6 bases at V and 6 bases at J, with 9 bases between. In germline, CDR1 is SGDLS, CDR2 YYNGEE. The CDR3, as DNA: TGTGCCAGCACCTCCCCCGATGGCTACACCTTC. The encoded protein is CASTSPDGYTF.

This chain joins TRBV7-9 and TRBJ2-5, with 9 nucleotides matching TRBD1. Germline V lookup: CDR1 SEHNR, CDR2 FQNEAQ (reference sequence). With V trimmed by 4 bases and J by 1 base, 7 bases remained unmatched. The CDR3 is 16 residues long. The CDR3 loop is CASSYRRDRAQETQYF. CDR3 nucleotides: TGTGCCAGCAGCTATAGACGGGACAGGGCCCAAGAGACCCAGTACTTC.

The chain has TRBV6-4 and TRBJ2-2; D possibly corresponds to TRBD2 (5 bases). Between the trimmed V and J ends, which lost 3 bases and 7 bases, there was a span of 9 bases. From germline, CDR1 is MRHNA and CDR2 SNTAGT. This CDR3 contains 13 residues. The CDR3 spells CASSESEDGELFF. Here the CDR3 DNA reads TGTGCCAGCAGTGAATCGGAGGACGGGGAGCTGTTTTTT.

The chain links TRBV5-8 to TRBJ1-2, with 7 bases lining up with TRBD1. This CDR3 region has 16 residues. V was pared by 7 bases and J by 1 base, with 13 bases of the junction left unmatched. Germline V gene sequence: CDR1 SGHTS, CDR2 YDEGEE. The CDR3 DNA follows: TGTGCCAGCGTTAAACTCCGGGACAGAAGTAACTATGGCTACACCTTC. This encodes CASVKLRDRSNYGYTF.

This chain joins TRBV15 and TRBJ2-1, with TRBD2 matching over 10 bases. The CDR3 extends over 14 amino acids. In germline, CDR1 is LNHNV, CDR2 YYDKDF (reference sequence). The ends lost 1 base at V and 7 bases at J; junction bases unmatched: 1. CDR3: CATSRVAGGNEQFF. The DNA of the CDR3 is TGTGCCACCAGCAGAGTAGCGGGGGGAAATGAGCAGTTCTTC. Full variable domain (missing parts from reference TRBV15 and TRBJ2-1): DAMVIQNPRYQVTQFGKPVTLSCSQTLNHNVMYWYQQKSSQAPKLLFHYYDKDFNNEADTPDNFQSRRPNTSFCFLDIRSPGLGDTAMYLCATSRVAGGNEQFFGPGTRLTVL.

The V call is TRBV7-2, the J call TRBJ2-7; 9 bases are shared with TRBD1. Trimming took 2 bases from V and 2 from J; bases not matched to a gene: 1. CDR1 is SGHTA and CDR2 is FQGNSA in the germline V gene. This CDR3 contains 14 residues. Written as DNA, the CDR3 is TGTGCCAGCAGCTTAACAGGGGGCACCTACGAGCAGTACTTC. This translates into CASSLTGGTYEQYF.

The rearrangement joins TRBV4-1 to TRBJ2-2; D ambiguous. CDR3 length: 14 residues. The ends were cut back, 4 bases at V and 3 bases at J, with 9 bases in the middle. CDR1 and CDR2 (germline): MGHRA, YSYEKL. The CDR3 nucleotides read TGCGCCAGCAGCCCCCAGGCGTACACCGGGGAGCTGTTTTTT. Its protein product is CASSPQAYTGELFF.

J is TRBJ2-1 and V is TRBV4-3; 7 nucleotides agree with TRBD2. The CDR3 is made up of 17 amino acids. Germline V CDR1 and CDR2: LGHNA, YSLEER. The junction had 12 bases not matched to a gene; V was cut back by 4 bases and J by 3 bases. The CDR3 DNA is TGCGCCAGCAGCCCCCTCCCCTACGGGGGGTACTACAATGAGCAGTTCTTC. It yields the protein CASSPLPYGGYYNEQFF.

The CDR3: CASSVGGGTGLTDTQYF. The CDR3 region has the DNA TGTGCCAGCAGCGTAGGGGGTGGGACAGGGCTAACTGATACGCAGTATTTT. This sequence joins TRBV9 and TRBJ2-3, with 9 bases that match TRBD1. The CDR3 runs 17 residues. With 0 bases clipped from V and 6 bases from J, the junction kept 11 bases outside the gene matches. Germline V gives CDR1 SGDLS, CDR2 YYNGEE.

The chain carries TRBV9 and TRBJ2-1, with D uncertain. Germline V gene data show CDR1 as SGDLS and CDR2 as YYNGEE. V was cut by 3 bases and J by 7 bases, with 14 bases left in between. The CDR3 has 14 residues. CDR3 bases: TGTGCCAGCAGCGAGGAGCTAGTTGAGAATGAGCAGTTCTTC. Its translation: CASSEELVENEQFF.

CDR3 coding DNA: TGTGCCAGCAGTTGGGCTAGCGGGGGCGCCTACGAGCAGTACTTC. Amino acids: CASSWASGGAYEQYF. V and J are TRBV27 and TRBJ2-5; 10 positions agree with TRBD2. The end of the DNA fits TRBJ2-7 better, so the J call may be wrong. In germline, CDR1 is MNHEY, CDR2 SMNVEV (reference sequence). The CDR3 consists of 15 residues.

The gene calls are TRBV7-3 and TRBJ1-1; 7 bases are a match to TRBD1. Germline-derived CDR1 and CDR2 are SGHTA and FQGTGA. This CDR3 region has 16 residues. V dropped 5 bases and J dropped 3; count of bases not matched to a gene: 12. The CDR3 nucleotides read TGTGCCAGCAGCCACAACGAACAGGGGAAGGACACTGAAGCTTTCTTT. Protein: CASSHNEQGKDTEAFF.

This rearrangement joins TRBV6-1 to TRBJ2-5, with 9 bases matching TRBD2. The germline V gene has CDR1 MNHNS and CDR2 SASEGT. The CDR3 covers 16 residues. The ends lost 1 base at V and 5 bases at J; junction bases unmatched: 8. DNA of the CDR3: TGTGCCAGCAGTGAAGGTGCGGCGGGGGGGCTGGAGACCCAGTACTTC. Amino acid sequence: CASSEGAAGGLETQYF.

A remark on this clone: This CDR3 is also generated by other DNA sequences in the sample. This chain joins TRBV6-5 and TRBJ2-2, with D possibly being TRBD2 (5 bases). This CDR3 spans 13 amino acids. The V gene lost 0 bases and the J gene lost 6 bases, with 5 bases spanning the gap. Germline V gene lookup returns CDR1 MNHEY and CDR2 SVGAGI. CDR3 region: CASSYSRAGELFF. The DNA of the CDR3 is TGTGCCAGCAGTTACTCGAGGGCCGGGGAGCTGTTTTTT.

CDR3 in amino acids: CASWKGAAEAFF. The CDR3 coding sequence is TGTGCCAGCTGGAAGGGGGCGGCTGAAGCTTTCTTT. This chain connects TRBV27 to TRBJ1-1; 7 nucleotides agree with TRBD1. Trimming cost V 8 bases and J 6 bases; bases outside gene matches: 6. Germline CDR1 reads MNHEY; CDR2 reads SMNVEV (reference sequence). CDR3 length equals 12 residues.

The genes are TRBV13 and TRBJ2-7; TRBD2 agrees at 7 bases. This CDR3 comprises 13 residues. Germline V gene lookup returns CDR1 PRHDT and CDR2 FYEKMQ (reference sequence). V shed 5 bases, J shed 8 bases, and the junction held 9 bases outside the gene matches. This chain's CDR3 is CASSQKTSPQQYF. CDR3 nucleotide sequence: TGTGCCAGCAGCCAAAAGACTAGCCCCCAGCAGTACTTC.